This TCR beta chain was captured by sequencing in a study of monozygotic twins with inflammatory bowel disease. Study outcomes and limitations: Different subtypes (of T cells) could not be told apart from one another. Possibly because of limited power, concordant and discordant twins showed no difference in repertoire similarity.

Investigators made cDNA in eight separate reactions per sample. Amplification of TCRalpha and TCRbeta cDNA involved two nested PCRs that ran for about 15 and 9 cycles. TCRdb reprocessed the 5' RACE reads and reports one entry per CDR3 protein, with no DNA. The listing records 350,000 to 550,000 distinct CDR3 sequences. Of note for this clonotype: Its antigen is unknown.

CDR1 and CDR2 from the germline V gene are SGHTA and FQGNSA. This CDR3 has 17 amino acids. What was sequenced was blood. This sequence originates from a human donor with ulcerative colitis or Crohn's disease, or a healthy co-twin of an affected twin (not recorded which). The chain couples TRBV7-2 to TRBJ2-3; TCRdb proposes TRBD1, but this gene call is untestable without DNA. The CDR3 is CASSLWPLGGGTDTQYF.